This passage covers 16 T cell receptor beta chains from one sample sequenced in a study of PD-1 blockade in classical Hodgkin lymphoma. Some clones are missing from TCRdb's copy, which holds only in-frame ones; the method was immunoSEQ multiplex PCR. Of approximately 14,000 clones in the sample, approximately 80% were seen once. Time point meaning: cycle 4 day 1 (C4D1), after more than 5 weeks of nivolumab. Relapse after autologous stem cell transplantation occurred in every patient, and brentuximab vedotin exposure varied. The sample here was peripheral blood mononuclear cells (PBMCs), taken before the fourth cycle of nivolumab. The origin of the receptors is a human donor with classical Hodgkin lymphoma.

Remarks on this clone: Germline is not matched at one junction end, which may reflect a read error. The chain employs TRBV9 and TRBJ2-3, with D uncertain. CDR1 and CDR2 (germline): SGDLS, YYNGEE. The CDR3 sequence is 12 residues long. The CDR3 bases are TGTGCCGGCAGCCCTAACACAGATACGCAGTATTTT. Translating it yields CAGSPNTDTQYF.

This clone was picked up one time. V gene TRBV5-6 combines with J gene TRBJ2-3; TRBD2 matches at 13 bases. Looked up from germline, CDR1 is SGHDT and CDR2 is YYEEEE. After removal of 1 base from V and 5 bases from J, the junction contained 4 bases not matched to a gene. The CDR3 loop spans 16 amino acids. CDR3 sequence (DNA): TGTGCCAGCAGCTTGACTAGCGGGGGGGCCGGAGATACGCAGTATTTT. Amino acid sequence: CASSLTSGGAGDTQYF. The full variable domain, in which reference TRBV5-6 and TRBJ2-3 provide the parts outside the CDR3, is DAGVTQSPTHLIKTRGQQVTLRCSPKSGHDTVSWYQQALGQGPQFIFQYYEEEERQRGNFPDRFSGHQFPNYSSELNVNALLLGDSALYLCASSLTSGGAGDTQYFGPGTRLTVL.

The genes are TRBV7-4 and TRBJ1-5, with 12 bases lining up with TRBD1. The germline CDR1 and CDR2 sequences are SGHVT and SQSDAQ. The junction had 0 bases not matched to a gene; V was cut back by 3 bases and J by 3 bases. The CDR3 runs 15 residues. Here the CDR3 reads CASSLGQGANQPQHF. CDR3 bases: TGTGCCAGCAGCTTGGGACAGGGGGCCAATCAGCCCCAGCATTTT.

Only one count was recorded for this clone. The CDR3 DNA reads TGTGCCAGCAGCAGTAGTTACAGGGGGGGATTCAATACCGGGGAGCTGTTTTTT. Translated, it gives CASSSSYRGGFNTGELFF. V gene TRBV7-2 combines with J gene TRBJ2-2, with a possible D match to TRBD1 (8 bases). This CDR3 is built from 18 residues. Germline lookup yields CDR1 SGHTA and CDR2 FQGNSA. With 5 bases removed from V and 5 bases from J, the gap between germline ends came to 24 bases.

There are a few counts of this clone. The chain uses TRBV28 and TRBJ1-2, with D hard to call. CDR3 length: 12 residues. The germline gives CDR1 MDHEN, CDR2 SYDVKM. V lost 3 bases to trimming and J lost 8 bases, with 10 bases between them. The CDR3 bases are TGTGCCAGCAGTTTTATCGGCGGAGGCTACACCTTC. Its protein product is CASSFIGGGYTF.

The chain is built from TRBV7-2 and TRBJ2-7; TRBD1 might be the D (5 bases). Looked up from germline, CDR1 is SGHTA and CDR2 is FQGNSA. Trimming cost V 2 bases and J 2 bases, with 19 bases left between them. The CDR3 covers 17 residues. This CDR3 reads CASSLRGRVGKTYEQYF. CDR3 nucleotide sequence: TGTGCCAGCAGCTTAAGGGGTCGGGTGGGTAAGACCTACGAGCAGTACTTC.

This chain joins TRBV9 and TRBJ1-2; D gene unclear. Per germline, CDR1 SGDLS and CDR2 YYNGEE. V dropped 0 bases and J dropped 5 bases, with 11 bases sitting between them. The CDR3 contains 14 residues. The CDR3 sequence: CASSVGEVTYGYTF. CDR3 sequence (DNA): TGTGCCAGCAGCGTAGGGGAGGTGACGTATGGCTACACCTTC.

The gene calls are TRBV5-5 and TRBJ1-5; no definite D call. The CDR3 extends over 14 amino acids. The ends were cut back, 0 bases at V and 3 bases at J, with 7 bases in the middle. The germline V gene has CDR1 SGHKS and CDR2 YYEKEE (reference sequence). This CDR3 is CASSLEQTNQPQHF. For the CDR3, the DNA is TGTGCCAGCAGCTTGGAACAGACCAATCAGCCCCAGCATTTT.

The V gene is TRBV4-3, the J gene TRBJ2-7; D might be TRBD1 (6 bases). The CDR3 spans 14 residues. CDR1 LGHNA and CDR2 YSLEER come from the germline V gene. The germline V and J ends were trimmed by 3 bases and 3 bases, with 12 bases remaining between them. CDR3 region: CASSQGTGIYEQYF. CDR3 in DNA: TGCGCCAGCAGCCAGGGTACAGGGATCTACGAGCAGTACTTC.

V and J are TRBV4-1 and TRBJ2-1; 7 bases agree with TRBD1. The length of the CDR3 is 18 residues. V dropped 3 bases and J dropped 0; count of bases not matched to a gene: 11. Germline V CDR1 and CDR2: MGHRA, YSYEKL. Here the CDR3 DNA reads TGCGCCAGCAGCCAGAGGATGACCGGGACAGTCTCCTACAATGAGCAGTTCTTC. Translating it yields CASSQRMTGTVSYNEQFF.

By sample fraction, this clone is large (0.1 to 1%). The chain is built from TRBV2 and TRBJ2-2; D assignment may be TRBD1 or TRBD2 (5 bases each). The CDR3 is 14 residues long. V was cut by 3 bases and J by 7 bases, with 12 bases left in between. Germline values: CDR1 SNHLY, CDR2 FYNNEI. CDR3 in amino acids: CASSDRASLGELFF. CDR3 DNA: TGTGCCAGCAGTGACAGGGCTAGCCTCGGGGAGCTGTTTTTT.

CDR3 sequence reads: CASSAFRVFETQYF. CDR3 DNA: TGTGCCAGCAGCGCGTTCAGGGTATTCGAGACCCAGTACTTC. V gene TRBV27 combines with J gene TRBJ2-5; TRBD1 is a possible D gene (5 bases). The V end was cut by 6 bases, the J end by 5 bases, with 16 bases between. CDR1 and CDR2 (germline): MNHEY, SMNVEV (reference sequence). The CDR3 loop spans 14 amino acids.

This clone was detected once. J is TRBJ1-1 and V is TRBV27; 7 nucleotides align to TRBD1. The V and J ends lost 5 bases and 3 bases, in that order; junction bases with no gene match: 9. Germline V gene lookup returns CDR1 MNHEY and CDR2 SMNVEV (reference sequence). The CDR3 contains 15 residues. CDR3 nucleotide sequence: TGTGCCAGCAGTCCGATTCCGGGACAGCACACTGAAGCTTTCTTT. This sequence encodes CASSPIPGQHTEAFF.

V is TRBV6-4 and J is TRBJ1-5, with D possibly TRBD1 on 5 matching bases. Germline V CDR1 and CDR2: MRHNA, SNTAGT. CDR3 length: 18 residues. Trimming left V 2 bases short and J 0 bases short, with 17 bases between. The CDR3 DNA reads TGTGCCAGCAGTGACCGATCAGGGTCCGGGGCTAGCAATCAGCCCCAGCATTTT. Encoded protein: CASSDRSGSGASNQPQHF.

CDR3 in amino acids: CASSYRTGYADTQYF. The CDR3 DNA is TGTGCCAGCAGCTACCGGACAGGGTATGCAGATACGCAGTATTTT. The V and J genes are TRBV6-6 and TRBJ2-3; 8 bases align to TRBD1. The J segment lost 4 bases and the V segment lost 6 bases, leaving 9 bases of the junction unmatched. The CDR3 contains 15 residues. Germline CDR1 is MNHNY and CDR2 is SVGAGI (reference sequence).

The V gene is TRBV27, the J gene TRBJ2-7; 8 positions agree with TRBD2. Germline CDR1 and CDR2: MNHEY and SMNVEV (reference sequence). The CDR3 consists of 14 residues. The ends lost 3 bases at V and 2 bases at J; junction bases unmatched: 3. CDR3 sequence (DNA): TGTGCCAGCAGTTTTAGCGGGGCAGCCTACGAGCAGTACTTC. Protein: CASSFSGAAYEQYF.